A selection of T cell receptor beta chains follows, all from one sample in a study of identical twins. Each CDR3 protein is one row after TCRdb ran MiXCR on the 5' RACE reads. The sample records 1,800,000 or so distinct CDR3 sequences, around 29% being singletons. The specimen sequenced was cord blood. The receptors here all came from a newborn girl in good health. Both conserved end residues are part of each CDR3. A D gene is named only where the DNA matches it firmly. Expanded clones are given a class, and other clones once, few, many or no size at all.

>TRBV5-1|NA|TRBJ1-2|many
CASSLGVANYGYTF
TGTGCCAGCAGTTTAGGGGTGGCGAACTATGGCTACACCTTC
>TRBV2|NA|TRBJ1-5|NA
CASSVPFGQPQHF
TGTGCCAGCAGTGTCCCCTTCGGTCAGCCCCAGCATTTT
>TRBV28|NA|TRBJ2-5|NA
CASSLSKVGTQYF
TGTGCCAGCAGTTTATCCAAGGTCGGGACCCAGTACTTC
>TRBV5-1|NA|TRBJ2-7|few
CASSLVNNPSYEQYF
TGCGCCAGCAGCTTGGTGAATAACCCCTCCTACGAGCAGTACTTC
>TRBV7-9|TRBD2|TRBJ2-3|NA
CASSSAGVSTDTQYF
TGTGCCAGCAGCTCAGCGGGAGTTAGCACAGATACGCAGTATTTT
>TRBV27|TRBD2|TRBJ2-1|NA
CASKVGGGRTLYEQFF
TGTGCCAGCAAAGTTGGAGGCGGGAGGACTCTCTACGAGCAGTTCTTC
>TRBV18|TRBD2|TRBJ2-7|NA
CASRITSGGTYEQYF
TGTGCCAGCAGAATCACTAGCGGGGGCACCTACGAGCAGTACTTC
>TRBV5-1|TRBD2|TRBJ2-7|NA
CASSWATGGDEQYF
TGCGCCAGCAGCTGGGCTACGGGAGGTGATGAGCAGTACTTC
>TRBV20-1|TRBD2|TRBJ2-3|NA
CSARFGLAGVPDTQYF
TGCAGTGCTAGATTCGGACTAGCGGGAGTTCCAGATACGCAGTATTTT
>TRBV7-2|NA|TRBJ2-2|NA
CASSFFLALNTGELFF
TGTGCCAGCAGCTTTTTCCTAGCGCTGAACACCGGGGAGCTGTTTTTT
>TRBV20-1|TRBD1|TRBJ1-1|few
CSAVGQGMTFF
TGCAGTGCCGTGGGACAGGGGATGACTTTCTTT
>TRBV20-1|NA|TRBJ1-2|NA
CSARRGYPGYTF
TGCAGTGCTAGAAGGGGCTACCCCGGCTACACCTTC
>TRBV28|NA|TRBJ2-7|NA
CASSSPSPYEQYF
TGTGCCAGCAGCAGCCCGAGCCCCTACGAGCAGTACTTC
>TRBV20-1|TRBD2|TRBJ2-1|few
CSASTGRTSGRGEQFF
TGCAGTGCCTCGACCGGGAGGACTAGCGGGAGAGGTGAGCAGTTCTTC
>TRBV27|NA|TRBJ1-3|NA
CASSPMDWGSGNTIYF
TGTGCCAGCAGTCCGATGGACTGGGGCTCTGGAAACACCATATATTTT
>TRBV19|TRBD1|TRBJ1-6|NA
CASSKPTGGRNSPLHF
TGTGCCAGTAGTAAACCAACAGGGGGCAGGAATTCACCCCTCCACTTT
>TRBV20-1|NA|TRBJ1-5|once
CSALTLQRGDQPQHF
TGCAGTGCCCTTACCTTACAAAGGGGGGATCAGCCCCAGCATTTT
>TRBV2|NA|TRBJ2-7|NA
CASSEGKAVTLYF
TGTGCCAGCAGTGAGGGGAAGGCGGTTACCCTGTACTTC
>TRBV7-2|TRBD1|TRBJ1-2|many
CASSTQQGVHYGYTF
TGTGCCAGCAGCACCCAACAGGGGGTTCACTATGGCTACACCTTC
>TRBV11-2|NA|TRBJ1-1|NA
CASSSLKRGTEAFF
TGTGCCAGCAGCTCCCTTAAGAGGGGCACTGAAGCTTTCTTT
>TRBV29-1|NA|TRBJ2-1|many
CSVVTQGNEQFF
TGCAGCGTTGTAACCCAGGGGAATGAGCAGTTCTTC
>TRBV7-2|TRBD1|TRBJ1-2|many
CASSKEGASYGYTF
TGTGCCAGCAGCAAAGAGGGGGCATCCTATGGCTACACCTTC
>TRBV6-2/TRBV6-3|TRBD1|TRBJ1-5|few
CASRDRGFSNQPQHF
TGTGCCAGCAGGGACAGGGGGTTCAGCAATCAGCCCCAGCATTTT
>TRBV20-1|TRBD2|TRBJ2-5|NA
CSASWTSGLQETQYF
TGCAGTGCTAGTTGGACTAGCGGCCTCCAAGAGACCCAGTACTTC
>TRBV7-2|TRBD1|TRBJ1-2|many
CASSLLQGTGFSYGYTF
TGTGCCAGCAGCTTACTCCAAGGGACAGGTTTTTCCTATGGCTACACCTTC
>TRBV29-1|NA|TRBJ2-3|many
CSVQGPTDTQYF
TGCAGCGTCCAGGGACCAACAGATACGCAGTATTTT
>TRBV27|NA|TRBJ1-5|few
CASSSWGNFQPQHF
TGTGCCAGCAGTTCGTGGGGGAATTTCCAGCCCCAGCATTTT
>TRBV18|NA|TRBJ1-3|NA
CASLPRGSGNTIYF
TGTGCCAGCCTTCCCAGGGGCTCTGGAAACACCATATATTTT
>TRBV6-2/TRBV6-3|NA|TRBJ2-3|NA
CASSRPLLASTDTQYF
TGTGCCAGCAGCCGTCCCCTACTGGCTAGCACAGATACGCAGTATTTT
>TRBV20-1|NA|TRBJ2-7|NA
CSASYRQATYEQYF
TGCAGTGCTAGCTACAGACAGGCTACCTACGAGCAGTACTTC
>TRBV5-1|NA|TRBJ1-2|few
CASSPPPGYTF
TGCGCCAGCAGCCCCCCGCCGGGGTACACCTTC
>TRBV3-1|TRBD2|TRBJ2-7|few
CASSQDGTGGPDEQYF
TGTGCCAGCAGCCAAGACGGAACGGGGGGGCCTGACGAGCAGTACTTC
>TRBV28|TRBD2|TRBJ2-7|NA
CASSILAAEQYF
TGTGCCAGCAGTATACTAGCGGCCGAGCAGTACTTC
>TRBV27|TRBD2|TRBJ2-7|few
CASGLAGATYEQYF
TGTGCCAGCGGGCTAGCGGGAGCTACCTACGAGCAGTACTTC
>TRBV10-3|NA|TRBJ1-2|few
CAISGQAHYGYTF
TGTGCCATCAGTGGACAGGCCCACTATGGCTACACCTTC
>TRBV20-1|TRBD2|TRBJ2-1|few
CSASSGTSTNEQFF
TGCAGTGCTAGCTCCGGGACTAGCACCAATGAGCAGTTCTTC
>TRBV5-1|NA|TRBJ2-3|NA
CASSPHRPGRITDTQYF
TGCGCCAGCAGCCCCCATCGACCGGGACGGATCACAGATACGCAGTATTTT
>TRBV10-3|NA|TRBJ2-1|NA
CAISEFTGFSYNEQIF
TGTGCCATCAGTGAGTTTACAGGGTTCAGCTACAATGAGCAGATCTTC
>TRBV2|NA|TRBJ2-4|few
CASSEGVIQYF
TGTGCCAGCAGTGAAGGCGTCATTCAGTACTTC
>TRBV10-3|TRBD1|TRBJ1-2|NA
CAISEHRQGGQGGYTF
TGTGCCATCAGTGAGCATCGACAGGGAGGCCAAGGAGGCTACACCTTC
>TRBV11-2|NA|TRBJ2-1|few
CASSFKIEGEQFF
TGTGCCAGCAGCTTTAAAATCGAGGGGGAGCAGTTCTTC
>TRBV5-1|TRBD1|TRBJ1-1|NA
CASSVDRGDSTEAFF
TGCGCCAGCAGCGTAGACAGGGGAGATAGCACTGAAGCTTTCTTT
>TRBV7-8|NA|TRBJ1-2|NA
CASSFIAGQSYGYTF
TGTGCCAGCAGCTTTATTGCAGGGCAGTCCTATGGCTACACCTTC
>TRBV10-3|NA|TRBJ2-3|few
CAISEPGDTQYF
TGTGCCATCAGTGAGCCGGGGGATACGCAGTATTTT
>TRBV5-1|TRBD2|TRBJ2-5|NA
CASSLDPAGGIQETQYF
TGCGCCAGCAGCTTGGATCCAGCGGGAGGGATACAAGAGACCCAGTACTTC
>TRBV20-1|TRBD2|TRBJ2-1|few
CSASGRGNEQFF
TGCAGTGCTAGCGGGAGGGGGAATGAGCAGTTCTTC